The sequence of this TCR beta chain was determined in a study of shared clonotypes between healthy human individuals. Study overall: CD4 naive and CD4 memory each took three plates per donor, while CD8 naive took two and CD8 memory one.

Naive CD8 cells lacked CD45RO, underwent positive selection for CCR7 and left out terminally differentiated effector memory CD45RA+ cells. To note about this clone: Its target is unknown.

TCRdb's copy holds only in-frame clones and misses some; the assay was immunoSEQ multiplex PCR. Altogether around 2,000,000 clones are present, about 95% being singletons, with the ten largest covering less than 1.5%. General study points: Blood was the sole source, and tissue repertoires probably differ.

The sequenced material came from naive CD8+ T cells sorted from blood. The TCR was taken from a man between 18 and 29 years old in good health.

Written as DNA, the CDR3 is TGTGCCAGTACCTCATTAGCGGGAATCCCCCACGGGGAGCTGTTTTTT. Its translation is CASTSLAGIPHGELFF. The chain joins TRBV7-8 to TRBJ2-2, with 8 bases fitting TRBD2. Trimming at V came to 9 bases and at J to 7 bases, leaving 16 bases not matched to a gene. The germline V gene encodes CDR1 SGHVS and CDR2 FQNEAQ. CDR3 length equals 16 residues. The variable domain in full, completed from reference TRBV7-8 and TRBJ2-2, reads GAGVSQSPRYKVAKRGQDVALRCDPISGHVSLFWYQQALGQGPEFLTYFQNEAQLDKSGLPSDRFFAERPEGSVSTLKIQRTQQEDSAVYLCASTSLAGIPHGELFFGEGSRLTVL.